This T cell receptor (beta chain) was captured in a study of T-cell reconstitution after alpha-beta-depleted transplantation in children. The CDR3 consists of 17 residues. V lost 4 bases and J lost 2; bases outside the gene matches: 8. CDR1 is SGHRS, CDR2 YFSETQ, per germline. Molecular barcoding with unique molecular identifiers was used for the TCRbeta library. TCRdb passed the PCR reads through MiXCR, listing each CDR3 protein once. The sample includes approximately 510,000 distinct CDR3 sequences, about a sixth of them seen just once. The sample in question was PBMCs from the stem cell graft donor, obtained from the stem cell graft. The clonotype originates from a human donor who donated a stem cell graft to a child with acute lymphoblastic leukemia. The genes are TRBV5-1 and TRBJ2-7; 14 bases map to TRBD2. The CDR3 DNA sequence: TGCGCCAGCAGCCACATCCCGACTAGCGGGAGGGCCTACGAGCAGTACTTC. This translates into CASSHIPTSGRAYEQYF.